The 22 T cell receptor beta chains below were found in one sample sequenced in a study of early T cells in non-severe SARS-CoV-2 infection. Each CDR3 protein gets one entry after TCRdb re-called the 5' RACE reads with MiXCR. The sample lists fewer than 100,000 distinct CDR3 sequences; over 9.5% were seen once. Sequenced material: whole blood. The receptors were gathered from an adult who was a healthcare worker with PCR-confirmed SARS-CoV-2 infection or an uninfected control (not recorded which).

The chain uses TRBV20-1 and TRBJ2-1, with 9 bases that match TRBD1. The CDR3 runs 14 residues. Germline V gene lookup returns CDR1 DFQATT and CDR2 SNEGSKA (reference sequence). Trimming cost V 5 bases and J 4 bases; bases outside gene matches: 6. The CDR3 loop reads CSAWTGAKYNEQFF. The CDR3 DNA is TGCAGTGCTTGGACAGGGGCGAAATACAATGAGCAGTTCTTC.

There are a few counts of this clonotype. The chain carries TRBV29-1 and TRBJ2-1, with 10 bases aligning to TRBD2. The length of the CDR3 is 15 residues. V lost 3 bases, J lost 4 bases, and 6 bases stayed unmatched. Germline V gene lookup returns CDR1 SQVTM and CDR2 ANQGSEA. Here the CDR3 reads CSVEGVAGGYNEQFF. Here the CDR3 DNA reads TGCAGCGTTGAGGGGGTAGCGGGAGGTTACAATGAGCAGTTCTTC.

The V call is TRBV4-1, the J call TRBJ2-7; D remains unclear. Trimming cost V 1 base and J 4 bases, with 14 bases left between them. CDR1 MGHRA and CDR2 YSYEKL come from the germline V gene. This CDR3 has 15 amino acids. The CDR3 sequence: CASSQVPSPGYEQYF. CDR3 DNA: TGCGCCAGCAGCCAAGTCCCCTCCCCCGGGTACGAGCAGTACTTC.

The rearrangement links TRBV7-3 to TRBJ2-5; D perhaps matches TRBD2 (5 bases). The germline V gene has CDR1 SGHTA and CDR2 FQGTGA. This CDR3 has 14 residues. V lost 5 bases and J 2 bases, leaving 12 bases between the germline ends. The CDR3: CASSPQTIQETQYF. The CDR3 DNA is TGTGCCAGCAGCCCCCAGACTATACAAGAGACCCAGTACTTC.

Ten or more counts support this clonotype. The chain recombines TRBV3-1 with TRBJ2-1, with 13 bases lining up with TRBD2. This CDR3 is built from 18 residues. V lost 0 bases, J lost 7 bases, and 9 bases stayed unmatched. Germline CDR1 and CDR2: LGHDT and YNNKEL (reference sequence). CDR3 coding DNA: TGTGCCAGCAGCCAAGATTGGACTAGCGGGAGCTACGGAAATGAGCAGTTCTTC. Amino acid sequence: CASSQDWTSGSYGNEQFF.

This rearrangement joins TRBV21-1 to TRBJ1-1; TRBD1 is taken as the D call from the table, unchecked against the DNA. TRBV21-1 corresponds to a pseudogene. CDR3 length equals 20 residues. The CDR3 reads CASSKGGRTGLRRPNTEAFF. The CDR3 coding sequence is TGTGCCAGCAGCAAAGGGGGACGGACAGGGCTTAGAAGACCGAACACTGAAGCTTTCTTT.

The chain carries TRBV7-9 and TRBJ1-2, with D unresolved. Trimming stripped 3 bases from V and 4 bases from J, with 18 bases between. Germline loops: CDR1 SEHNR, CDR2 FQNEAQ (reference sequence). CDR3 length: 16 residues. CDR3 in DNA: TGTGCCAGCAGCTTGAATTTTAAGGACGGGCCCTATGGCTACACCTTC. It specifies CASSLNFKDGPYGYTF.

This clonotype has a handful of counts. The chain uses TRBV2 and TRBJ2-1; 8 bases map to TRBD1. Germline-derived CDR1 and CDR2 are SNHLY and FYNNEI. V lost 5 bases, J lost 6 bases, and 3 bases stayed unmatched. CDR3 length: 13 amino acids. CDR3 DNA: TGTGCCAGCAGTTCCACAGGGGGCAATGAGCAGTTCTTC. This encodes CASSSTGGNEQFF.

This clonotype was counted a few times. The genes are TRBV28 and TRBJ2-7; no clear D gene. CDR3 length equals 13 residues. CDR1 is MDHEN, CDR2 SYDVKM, per germline. The ends were cut back, 6 bases at V and 1 base at J, with 10 bases in the middle. Here the CDR3 reads CASSPARSYEQYF. In DNA form, the CDR3 reads TGTGCCAGCAGCCCAGCCCGGTCCTACGAGCAGTACTTC.

The rearrangement links TRBV29-1 to TRBJ2-7, with D possibly matching TRBD2 (6 bases). Trimming took off 2 bases at V and 2 bases at J, with 10 bases between the two ends. CDR1 SQVTM and CDR2 ANQGSEA come from the germline V gene. The CDR3 is made up of 13 amino acids. In DNA form, the CDR3 reads TGCAGCGTTGAACGGCGCGGGACCTACGAGCAGTACTTC. It specifies CSVERRGTYEQYF.

J is TRBJ1-2 and V is TRBV28, with a weak D call TRBD1 (5 bases). The CDR3 contains 16 residues. V was trimmed by 3 bases and J by 4 bases, leaving 18 bases between them. The germline gives CDR1 MDHEN, CDR2 SYDVKM. The CDR3 bases are TGTGCCAGCAGTTTCGGGGCGCTCCGTGGATCCTATGGCTACACCTTC. This translates into CASSFGALRGSYGYTF.

The chain has TRBV19 and TRBJ1-5; a weak D match, TRBD1 (5 bases). Between the trimmed V and J ends, which lost 4 bases and 5 bases, there was a span of 21 bases. The CDR3 consists of 17 residues. Germline V CDR1 and CDR2: LNHDA, SQIVND (reference sequence). CDR3 protein: CASSRGPGTGVYQPQHF. The CDR3 coding sequence is TGTGCCAGTAGTAGGGGACCAGGGACGGGGGTCTATCAGCCCCAGCATTTT.

This clonotype was counted a few times. The chain links TRBV12-3 or TRBV12-4 to TRBJ2-7; D possibly corresponds to TRBD2 (6 bases). Trimming pared 6 bases from V and 0 bases from J, leaving 18 bases between. CDR3 length: 16 amino acids. The CDR3 DNA sequence: TGTGCCAGCAGCCTGCGAACCGGGAGCCACTCCTACGAGCAGTACTTC. It yields the protein CASSLRTGSHSYEQYF.

This clonotype was observed at least ten times. The chain recombines TRBV20-1 with TRBJ1-6, with TRBD1 matching 7 bases. The CDR3 length is 16 residues. With 5 bases clipped from V and 7 bases from J, the junction kept 14 bases outside the gene matches. CDR1 DFQATT and CDR2 SNEGSKA come from the germline V gene (reference sequence). The CDR3 nucleotides read TGCAGTGCTCCGGGATGGAACAGGGGCCGAAATTCACCCCTCCACTTT. Its translation is CSAPGWNRGRNSPLHF.

This clonotype was counted many times. The genes are TRBV27 and TRBJ1-5, with D possibly being TRBD1 (6 bases). Germline V gene data show CDR1 as MNHEY and CDR2 as SMNVEV (reference sequence). The CDR3 runs 16 residues. Trimming took 1 base from V and 2 from J, leaving 12 bases between them. The CDR3 sequence is CASSLWGATGNQPQHF. The CDR3, as DNA: TGTGCCAGCAGTTTATGGGGGGCTACGGGCAATCAGCCCCAGCATTTT.

This clonotype was recorded a few times. This chain connects TRBV28 to TRBJ2-7, with D unresolved. The CDR3 consists of 14 residues. Trimming pared 6 bases from V and 4 bases from J, leaving 16 bases between. CDR1 is MDHEN, CDR2 SYDVKM, per germline. The CDR3 nucleotides read TGTGCCAGCAGCTCCCTGGACCGAGAATACGAGCAGTACTTC. Translated, it gives CASSSLDREYEQYF.

Ten or more counts support this clonotype. The rearrangement links TRBV25-1 to TRBJ2-1; no reliable D call. Germline CDR1 and CDR2: MGHDK and SYGVNS. This CDR3 is 13 amino acids long. V lost 7 bases to trimming and J lost 10 bases, with 17 bases between them. CDR3 loop: CASKSGGAMEQFF. The CDR3 DNA sequence: TGTGCCAGCAAATCAGGCGGCGCTATGGAGCAGTTCTTC. Based on the CDR3 plus reference TRBV25-1 and TRBJ2-1, the full variable domain is EADIYQTPRYLVIGTGKKITLECSQTMGHDKMYWYQQDPGMELHLIHYSYGVNSTEKGDLSSESTVSRIRTEHFPLTLESARPSHTSQYLCASKSGGAMEQFFGPGTRLTVL.

This clonotype has at least ten counts. This chain connects TRBV7-9 to TRBJ2-5, with 7 bases fitting TRBD1. Trimming cost V 6 bases and J 0 bases; bases outside gene matches: 4. Looked up from germline, CDR1 is SEHNR and CDR2 is FQNEAQ (reference sequence). This CDR3 is built from 14 residues. CDR3 nucleotide sequence: TGTGCCAGCAGATTTGACAGGGACCAAGAGACCCAGTACTTC. It specifies CASRFDRDQETQYF. Supplemented by reference TRBV7-9 and TRBJ2-5, the full variable domain reads DTGVSQNPRHKITKRGQNVTFRCDPISEHNRLYWYRQTLGQGPEFLTYFQNEAQLEKSRLLSDRFSAERPKGSFSTLEIQRTEQGDSAMYLCASRFDRDQETQYFGPGTRLLVL.

V gene TRBV5-1 combines with J gene TRBJ1-5, with TRBD1 as a possible D gene (5 bases). The CDR3 spans 15 residues. CDR1 is SGHRS and CDR2 is YFSETQ in the germline V gene. V lost 0 bases and J 3 bases, leaving 10 bases between the germline ends. The CDR3 spells CASSLGGTDNQPQHF. In DNA form, the CDR3 reads TGCGCCAGCAGCTTGGGGGGCACCGACAATCAGCCCCAGCATTTT.

V gene TRBV2 combines with J gene TRBJ2-7; D remains unclear. Germline V gene lookup returns CDR1 SNHLY and CDR2 FYNNEI. CDR3 length: 11 residues. V was cut by 3 bases and J by 4 bases, with 4 bases left in between. CDR3 sequence (DNA): TGTGCCAGCAGTGATCCTTACGAGCAGTACTTC. Protein product: CASSDPYEQYF.

This clonotype was picked up one time. A much larger clone lies one base from this, so it may be a read error. The chain is built from TRBV27 and TRBJ1-3, with TRBD1 matching 8 bases. The CDR3 loop spans 17 amino acids. Germline CDR1 and CDR2: MNHEY and SMNVEV (reference sequence). The CDR3 bases are TGTGTCAGCAGTTTATCCCCCCAGGGGGCATCTGGAAACACCATATATTTT. Translated, it gives CVSSLSPQGASGNTIYF.

This clonotype turned up a few times. The chain couples TRBV4-1 to TRBJ2-7; TRBD2 matches at 7 bases. The CDR3 totals 17 residues. V lost 4 bases and J lost 2; bases outside the gene matches: 14. Germline loops: CDR1 MGHRA, CDR2 YSYEKL. CDR3 residues: CASSPTQRGGGAYEQYF. CDR3 DNA sequence: TGCGCCAGCAGCCCCACCCAGCGGGGAGGAGGAGCCTACGAGCAGTACTTC.